This T cell receptor (beta chain) was documented in a study of cytomegalovirus exposure and HLA in healthy donors (dated by TCRdb to 2015 to 2018). At the level of the whole study: According to an earlier analysis of 587 of the donors, roughly 180 million T cells yielded 117 million unique TCR beta sequences and approximately 280 Gb of sequence data. An early release covering 550 to 650 HLA-typed donors comprised 250 to 350 gigabases of sequencing data and approximately 85 million unique TCR sequences. Of the 350 to 450 genotyped donors, 81% fell in the genetic ancestry cluster associated with self-reported Caucasian donors. The aim of the study was to test whether cataloging public T cell receptors could identify signatures of past pathogen exposure. The study used immunosequencing to profile the T cell repertoires of approximately 630 subjects and linked those repertoires to cytomegalovirus serostatus. Besides the first cohort of 666 subjects, a separate validation cohort made up of around 120 different subjects was used. High-throughput TCR immunosequencing, statistical association of individual TCRs with disease status, and machine learning were combined to predict cytomegalovirus infection status. To study patterns of TCR occurrence, a later analysis re-analyzed previously published TCR beta repertoires from 700 or so donors and added high-resolution HLA genotyping. The later analysis used no new phenotypic data to find candidate immune exposures, relying instead on TCR beta sequences and their occurrence across donors. An earlier analysis of fewer than 700 of the donors applied high-throughput TCR beta sequencing to assess whether each TCR beta V gene segment acted as functional or pseudogenic. Donor age, sex, ethnicity and CMV serostatus were collected together with the repertoire data. A later genetic analysis took genome-wide SNP genotypes for about three fifths of the 666 donors and used that subset as a discovery cohort. Every discovery cohort repertoire had been produced on one sequencing platform. HLA typing included class I and class II loci at four-digit resolution. The number of typed donors differed by locus: roughly 629-630 for A, B, C, DRB1 and DQB1; approximately 520 for DQA1; about 600 for DPA1; and about 450 for DPB1. Because of strong linkage in the cohort, roughly five DR-DQ haplotypes were treated as single units for association and clustering. Among some 400 genotyped donors of the cohort, an average of about 240,000 unique TCR beta nucleotide sequences were sequenced per donor, roughly 18% of them non-productive.

Regarding this clone: This receptor's antigen is unknown. Base qualities are not at hand, and no much larger clone is one base apart.

From its cysteine to its phenylalanine, the CDR3 spans 15 amino acids. Of all the DNA, just the CDR3 is kept, 45 bases in frame from base 1. The junction carries 13 bases between V and J, which are trimmed by 6 bases and 1 base respectively. The germline V gene supplies CDR1 MNHNS and CDR2 SASEGT. Receptor amplification or capture employed the immunoSEQ multiplex PCR assay. A mixture of 60 forward primers for TCR Vbeta segments and 13 reverse primers for TCR Jbeta segments was used in the multiplex PCR. The CDR3 region of rearranged TCR beta genes was amplified from genomic DNA by a multiplex PCR assay. The amplified TCR beta libraries were sequenced on the Illumina HiSeq System as 87-base-pair reads. Processing in the source paper ran as follows. A later analysis counted tens of millions of unique TCR beta chains across the approximately 700 repertoires, and 9 million to 14 million of these chains were shared by at least two donors. Raw reads were error-corrected and collapsed into unique sequences by a nearest-neighbor algorithm in which closely related sequences were merged to remove PCR and sequencing errors. To assign V, D and J gene segments, CDR3 sequences were aligned to IMGT reference sequences. For a sequence to be retained, a match of at least six nucleotides to both a V gene segment and a J gene segment was required. Rearrangements were classified as productive when the CDR3 lacked stop codons and remained in frame with V and J, and all other rearrangements were classified as non-productive. CDR3 was defined according to IMGT convention as the region running from the second conserved V-encoded cysteine to the conserved J-encoded phenylalanine. In an earlier analysis of more than 550 of the donors, sequences lacking an unambiguous match to a single V gene segment were excluded. An earlier analysis of some 610 of the donors called V segments functional above 56.7% productive rearrangements and segregating when the between-donor standard deviation exceeded 5%. A statistical classification framework was built for diagnosing cytomegalovirus status from the catalog of TCR beta chain sequences. In a later analysis, TCR nucleotide sequences were compared against IMGT/GENE-DB human TR gene sequences so that V and J genes could be assigned. A later analysis assigned CDR3 sequences and most-parsimonious VDJ recombination scenarios with the TCRdist pipeline. In a later analysis, each TCR beta chain was defined by its CDR3 amino acid sequence together with its V-gene family, and reads without a unique V-gene family were excluded. As a way to deal with suspected cross-contamination and a sequencing artifact, a later analysis dropped approximately 570 nucleotide sequences that were highly shared and had low generation probability. For each public chain, a later analysis derived a clonal expansion index from normalized ranks of inferred template counts within each repertoire. In a later analysis, generation probabilities were computed using a VDJ recombination model fitted to out-of-frame rearrangements, and the results were checked against IGoR. In a later analysis, TCR-TCR, TCR-HLA and TCR-CMV co-occurrence was scored with hypergeometric tests, and a repertoire-size bias correction was applied to TCR pairs. A later analysis estimated false discovery rates by permuting HLA or CMV assignments 20 times. In a later analysis, co-occurring TCRs were grouped using DBSCAN, and TCRdist sequence similarity was added for clustering within HLA-allele-positive subsets. Repertoires with fewer than 30,000 or more than 120,000 public chains were left out of co-occurrence clustering, as were a handful of repertoires with anomalous nucleotide sharing. TCRdb holds this immuneACCESS table with in-frame rearrangements only. Some clones are missing; in checked studies, unresolved V genes explain under half, and the rest has no known cause. That table is the source of V, J and clone size, and D and trimming were worked out from the DNA. Present in this sample are fewer than 95,000 clones, 70% to 90% of which were seen just once. Roughly 2% of the sample rests with the top ten.

What the authors observed across the whole study: The 87-base-pair reads could not distinguish some IMGT-functional V segments, including TRBV6-2 and TRBV6-3, so those segments were excluded. A further reported finding was that TCR beta sequences accurately predicted the HLA-A and HLA-B alleles for most subjects in the first cohort. The classifier was reported to diagnose cytomegalovirus status with high specificity and sensitivity in both the original and validation cohorts. Several of the top co-occurrence clusters appeared to be linked to parvovirus B19, influenza, CMV and Epstein-Barr virus, according to a later analysis. Across donors, most TCR sequences were observed very rarely, whereas some public TCRs were present in many individuals. Sequencing depth was assumed to be roughly uniform across donors in the presence/absence analyses, though that assumption may not hold. A cluster of highly shared sequence variants was judged likely to represent a technical artifact of the sequencing pipeline. In a later analysis, HLA-associated TCR beta chains were found to be more clonally expanded and to have lower generation probabilities than equally common non-associated chains. An earlier analysis of some 590 of the donors showed that most TCR beta V segments appeared in productive rearrangements either about 87% or about 30% of the time, which broadly matched IMGT annotations. In a later genetic analysis, fewer N-insertions in productive TCRs were reported among donors in an Asian-associated ancestry cluster than the roughly 700-donor mean. Because HLA typing was missing for some donors at each locus, association tests included only the typed subset. In a later analysis, most CMV-associated TCR beta chains were found to appear HLA-restricted, with HLA associations seemingly driven largely by CMV exposure. The authors suggested that the approach could potentially be generalized to other disease states and immunological phenotypes. Specific HLA alleles were associated with 16,951 TCR beta sequences at a false discovery rate of 0.05 in a later analysis. When HLA alleles, especially DR and DQ, strongly co-occurred, attributing TCR associations to individual alleles was difficult. Because counts were too low, seventeen rarely observed V segments, including chromosome 9 orphons, were excluded from the earlier analysis of some 590 of the donors. According to a later analysis, TCR association rates differed among HLA loci, with DRB1 alleles showing the most associated TCRs and HLA-C alleles showing the fewest. For the cohort, immune exposure information was limited to CMV serostatus. The cohort was sequenced for TCR beta chains only, and without alpha or paired-chain data the features that could be detected were limited. Linkage disequilibrium might explain the correlated functional status among segregating V segments, but an unknown experimental factor could not be ruled out. A total of fewer than 200 TCR beta chains were listed by the study as associated with cytomegalovirus. An association between a missense DCLRE1C variant and V-gene and J-gene trimming of TCR beta chains was found in a later genetic analysis and replicated in an independent cohort. A few of the identified cytomegalovirus-associated TCR beta chains were confirmed in vitro to be specific for cytomegalovirus antigens.

The cohort comprised fewer than 750 healthy bone marrow donors. At the time of sampling, all cohort members were nominally healthy, though unrecorded immune exposures were likely present. The donor was CMV seronegative and belonged to the group of roughly 330 seronegative cohort members. A peripheral blood sample was collected from each donor, and TCR beta sequencing was performed on peripheral blood mononuclear cells. Genomic DNA was extracted from the blood cell samples with the Qiagen DNeasy Blood Extraction Kit. Sequencing was done on a sample of PBMCs. The TCR originated in a man between 18 and 35 years old in good health and CMV-seronegative. The V gene is TRBV6-1 and the J gene is TRBJ1-5, with TRBD1 tentatively as D gene (6 bases match). The DNA sequence is given as TGTGCCAGCAGGACAGGAGAATTAAGCAATCAGCCCCAGCATTTT. It translates to CASRTGELSNQPQHF.